These 9 T cell receptor beta chains originate from one sample sequenced in a study of shared clonotypes between healthy human individuals. Assay: immunoSEQ multiplex PCR; the TCRdb copy retains only in-frame clones and omits some. The table records nearly 1,000,000 clones, less than 85% of them present only once. Sequenced input: memory CD4+ T cells sorted from blood. The subset here: CD45RA-negative fraction. These receptors all stem from a man aged 18-30 years in good health.

The chain recombines TRBV5-1 with TRBJ2-2; 11 bases match TRBD1. Germline V CDR1 and CDR2: SGHRS, YFSETQ. The CDR3 covers 15 residues. V shed 7 bases, J shed 0 bases, and the junction held 2 bases outside the gene matches. CDR3 sequence reads: CASQGQGANTGELFF. The CDR3 DNA follows: TGCGCCAGCCAGGGACAGGGGGCGAACACCGGGGAGCTGTTTTTT. Complete variable domain (other parts from reference TRBV5-1 and TRBJ2-2): KAGVTQTPRYLIKTRGQQVTLSCSPISGHRSVSWYQQTPGQGLQFLFEYFSETQRNKGNFPGRFSGRQFSNSRSEMNVSTLELGDSALYLCASQGQGANTGELFFGEGSRLTVL.

The chain recombines TRBV10-3 with TRBJ1-2; weak D call: TRBD1 (5 bases). Germline CDR1 is ENHRY and CDR2 is SYGVKD. The CDR3 is 13 residues long. V dropped 3 bases and J dropped 5 bases, with 10 bases sitting between them. CDR3 nucleotides: TGTGCCATCAGTGAAGGCCAGGGATATGGCTACACCTTC. Its translation: CAISEGQGYGYTF.

The V call is TRBV7-9, the J call TRBJ2-2; D is undetermined. Germline CDR1 and CDR2: SEHNR and FQNEAQ (reference sequence). The V end was cut by 1 base, the J end by 6 bases, with 6 bases between. The CDR3 has 13 amino acids. CDR3 in amino acids: CASSLEGPGELFF. CDR3 in DNA: TGTGCCAGCAGCTTAGAAGGACCCGGGGAGCTGTTTTTT.

This clone was seen a single time. The chain couples TRBV7-9 to TRBJ2-7; 9 bases are a match to TRBD1. The CDR3 is 12 amino acids. Trimming took 8 bases from V and 6 from J; bases not matched to a gene: 5. CDR1 is SEHNR and CDR2 is FQNEAQ in the germline V gene (reference sequence). The CDR3 DNA follows: TGTGCCAGCGGACAGGGGCTGTCCGAGCAGTACTTC. Residues: CASGQGLSEQYF.

This clone was seen just once. This chain connects TRBV7-2 to TRBJ1-3; D gene uncertain. Germline loops: CDR1 SGHTA, CDR2 FQGNSA. Trimming shortened V by 1 base and J by 2 bases, and 9 bases separated the two germline ends. The CDR3 is 15 residues long. The CDR3 nucleotides are TGTGCCAGCAGCTTAGTGACTAGCCCTGGAAACACCATATATTTT. It yields the protein CASSLVTSPGNTIYF. The full variable domain, with the rest looked up from reference TRBV7-2 and TRBJ1-3, is GAGVSQSPSNKVTEKGKDVELRCDPISGHTALYWYRQSLGQGLEFLIYFQGNSAPDKSGLPSDRFSAERTGGSVSTLTIQRTQQEDSAVYLCASSLVTSPGNTIYFGEGSWLTVV.

The J gene is TRBJ2-1, the V gene TRBV7-3; D possibly corresponds to TRBD2 (7 bases). This CDR3 spans 16 amino acids. Germline lookup yields CDR1 SGHTA and CDR2 FQGTGA. V lost 3 bases and J 4 bases, leaving 16 bases between the germline ends. CDR3 coding DNA: TGTGCCAGCAGCTTGAACGGGGGGCCTCCTTACAATGAGCAGTTCTTC. It encodes CASSLNGGPPYNEQFF.

The chain links TRBV10-3 to TRBJ2-7; TRBD1 matches 9 bases. This CDR3 region has 14 residues. J lost 2 bases, V lost 7 bases, and 6 bases had no gene match. Germline lookup yields CDR1 ENHRY and CDR2 SYGVKD. CDR3 in DNA: TGTGCCATCAATCAACAGGGGGCCACCTACGAGCAGTACTTC. Protein sequence: CAINQQGATYEQYF.

This chain uses TRBV4-1 with TRBJ1-3; tentative D call: TRBD1 (5 bases). Trimming cost V 1 base and J 0 bases, with 13 bases left between them. Germline V CDR1 and CDR2: MGHRA, YSYEKL. This CDR3 comprises 17 residues. CDR3 loop: CASSQAGGPSSGNTIYF. DNA of the CDR3: TGCGCCAGCAGCCAAGCGGGGGGACCAAGCTCTGGAAACACCATATATTTT.

This clone was counted between two and nine times. The chain carries TRBV19 and TRBJ2-5, with D possibly being TRBD2 (5 bases). The CDR3 loop spans 14 amino acids. Trimming removed 2 bases from V and 0 bases from J, with 7 bases in between. CDR1 LNHDA and CDR2 SQIVND come from the germline V gene (reference sequence). The CDR3 region is CASSISGYQETQYF. DNA of the CDR3: TGTGCCAGTAGTATATCGGGGTACCAAGAGACCCAGTACTTC.